This entry lists 21 T cell receptor beta chains sequenced from one sample in a study of Ad26.COV2.S vaccination and SARS-CoV-2 variants (dated by TCRdb to about 2021). Interpreted using the paper, the treatment or condition label stands for: around 19 received Ad26.COV2.S at low or high dose, single or two shots; five or six received placebo; per-sample allocation not given. Repertoires of vaccine and placebo recipients were sequenced from samples collected on day 63 after the first injection. The receptor library was made with the immunoSEQ multiplex PCR assay. TCRdb took over this immuneACCESS table, retaining in-frame rearrangements with V and J assigned. Such tables are incomplete; in checked studies, under half of the missing clones stem from an unresolved V gene, and the remainder is unexplained. The sample has around 450,000 clones on record, 89% of them singletons. The top ten clonotypes cover approximately 2.5% of the sample.

The source was peripheral blood, collected in a trial of Ad26.COV2.S vaccine versus placebo. Receptor source: a person between 18 and 60 years old who received the Ad26.COV2.S COVID-19 vaccine or a placebo.

This clone was seen a single time. CDR3 residues: CSVEGHRGLTGELFF. The CDR3 DNA reads TGCAGCGTTGAAGGACACAGGGGACTCACCGGGGAGCTGTTTTTT. The gene calls are TRBV29-1 and TRBJ2-2; D perhaps matches TRBD1 (7 bases). V lost 1 base and J lost 4, with 13 bases in between. The germline gives CDR1 SQVTM, CDR2 ANQGSEA. The CDR3 loop spans 15 amino acids.

This clone has a single count. V gene TRBV6-4 combines with J gene TRBJ1-6, with D perhaps TRBD1 (5 bases). Germline V gives CDR1 MRHNA, CDR2 SNTAGT. This CDR3 is built from 15 residues. V dropped 6 bases and J dropped 8 bases, with 17 bases sitting between them. The CDR3 DNA reads as TGTGCCAGCAGCCAGGTTGGGGCGGGGGATTCACCCCTCCACTTT. This codes for CASSQVGAGDSPLHF.

The genes are TRBV11-2 and TRBJ2-6, with D perhaps TRBD2 (5 bases). V was clipped by 6 bases and J by 4 bases, with 13 bases between them. Germline V CDR1 and CDR2: SGHAT, FQNNGV. There are 15 residues in the CDR3. CDR3 nucleotides: TGTGCCAGCAGTTTGAGACTATCCGGGGCCAACGTCCTGACTTTC. Translating gives CASSLRLSGANVLTF.

The V and J genes are TRBV20-1 and TRBJ1-6; possibly TRBD1 for D (5 bases). This CDR3 spans 11 amino acids. Trimming removed 5 bases from V and 7 bases from J, with 6 bases in between. CDR1 DFQATT and CDR2 SNEGSKA come from the germline V gene (reference sequence). The CDR3 is CSARGNSPLHF. The CDR3 DNA reads as TGCAGTGCTCGGGGGAATTCACCCCTCCACTTT.

The V call is TRBV9, the J call TRBJ2-1; D is possibly TRBD1 (6 bases). Germline V gene lookup returns CDR1 SGDLS and CDR2 YYNGEE. The CDR3 runs 15 residues. V lost 0 bases to trimming and J lost 5 bases, with 12 bases between them. CDR3 in DNA: TGTGCCAGCAGCGTAGGGGCAGGGGAAGACAATGAGCAGTTCTTC. It is translated as CASSVGAGEDNEQFF.

The chain is built from TRBV6-2 or TRBV6-3 and TRBJ1-3; no definite D call. V was pared by 4 bases and J by 3 bases, with 13 bases between. The CDR3 loop spans 15 amino acids. Germline CDR1 MNHEY, CDR2 SVGEGT. CDR3 in DNA: TGTGCCAGCAGTTCGGCCGGGAGGTTTGGAAACACCATATATTTT. It encodes CASSSAGRFGNTIYF.

This sequence joins TRBV3-1 (or the pseudogene TRBV3-2) and TRBJ2-3, with 9 bases identical to TRBD2. The germline V gene encodes CDR1 LGHDT and CDR2 YNNKEL (reference sequence). Trimming took 1 base from V and 3 from J; bases not matched to a gene: 5. The CDR3 is 16 amino acids. The CDR3 DNA sequence: TGTGCCAGCAGCCAAGGAAATAGCGGGGGAACAGATACGCAGTATTTT. Translating it yields CASSQGNSGGTDTQYF.

This chain connects TRBV24-1 to TRBJ1-1; D possibly corresponds to TRBD1 (5 bases). Germline assignment: CDR1 KGHDR and CDR2 SFDVKD. Between the trimmed V and J ends, which lost 2 bases and 5 bases, there was a span of 8 bases. The CDR3 has 13 amino acids. The CDR3 coding sequence is TGTGCCACCAGTGATTCGACAGTTACTGAAGCTTTCTTT. Translating it yields CATSDSTVTEAFF.

This chain joins TRBV2 and TRBJ1-6, with 7 bases fitting TRBD1. Losses at the gene ends were 6 bases for V and 11 bases for J; bases not matched to a gene: 10. Germline CDR1 reads SNHLY; CDR2 reads FYNNEI. CDR3 length: 14 residues. The CDR3, as DNA: TGTGCCAGCAGGGACAGGTCCAGCGGGCCACCCCTCCACTTT. Translated: CASRDRSSGPPLHF.

As to this clone: Additional DNA sequences in this sample encode the identical CDR3. V is TRBV18 and J is TRBJ1-5; 7 positions match TRBD1. There are 13 residues in the CDR3. Trimming took 3 bases from V and 5 from J; bases not matched to a gene: 1. Germline CDR1 is KGHSH and CDR2 is LQKENI. CDR3 in DNA: TGTGCCAGCTCACCCGACAGGGATCAGCCCCAGCATTTT. Its translation: CASSPDRDQPQHF.

The chain employs TRBV5-1 and TRBJ2-1; either TRBD1 or TRBD2 may fit D (5 bases each). The CDR3 runs to 14 residues. In germline, CDR1 is SGHRS, CDR2 YFSETQ. V lost 4 bases, J lost 2 bases, and 10 bases lay in between. This CDR3 is CASSRGTPYNEQFF. The CDR3 nucleotides are TGCGCCAGCAGCCGAGGGACCCCCTACAATGAGCAGTTCTTC.

The chain has TRBV2 and TRBJ1-2; no clear D. Germline V gives CDR1 SNHLY, CDR2 FYNNEI. The CDR3 spans 12 residues. The V end lost 3 bases, the J end lost 4 bases, and 6 bases lay between the germline ends. Here the CDR3 reads CASSDGSYGYTF. Here the CDR3 DNA reads TGTGCCAGCAGTGATGGCAGCTATGGCTACACCTTC.

The rearrangement uses TRBV7-6 and TRBJ2-1, with 8 bases lining up with TRBD2. Germline V gene data show CDR1 as SGHVS and CDR2 as FNYEAQ. With 3 bases clipped from V and 9 bases from J, the junction kept 10 bases outside the gene matches. The CDR3 length is 15 residues. The CDR3 DNA reads as TGTGCCAGCAGCTTCGTAACCGGGGGGGAGGGTGAGCAGTTCTTC. This gives the protein CASSFVTGGEGEQFF.

In DNA form, the CDR3 reads TGCGCCAGCAGCCAAGGGTTCGGGGCTGGGGCCAACGTCCTGACTTTC. It codes for CASSQGFGAGANVLTF. The chain combines TRBV4-3 with TRBJ2-6; weak D call: TRBD2 (5 bases). The V gene's germline CDR1 is LGHNA and CDR2 YSLEER. Trimming cost V 1 base and J 2 bases, with 9 bases left between them. The CDR3 has 16 residues.

V usage is TRBV7-9 and J usage is TRBJ2-2; 7 positions match TRBD1. The germline gives CDR1 SEHNR, CDR2 FQNEAQ (reference sequence). The CDR3 runs to 15 residues. V trimming: 5 bases; J trimming: 0 bases; junction bases outside the gene matches: 3. DNA of the CDR3: TGTGCCAGCAGCCGACAGGGAACGAACACCGGGGAGCTGTTTTTT. Translation gives CASSRQGTNTGELFF.

The rearrangement joins TRBV7-2 to TRBJ2-2, with 9 bases aligning to TRBD2. This CDR3 comprises 15 residues. The germline V gene encodes CDR1 SGHTA and CDR2 FQGNSA. V shed 6 bases, J shed 6 bases, and the junction held 8 bases outside the gene matches. The CDR3 loop is CASRMSAGGAGELFF. CDR3 DNA sequence: TGTGCCAGCAGGATGAGTGCGGGAGGGGCCGGGGAGCTGTTTTTT.

This chain uses TRBV13 with TRBJ1-1; D call uncertain. The V end was cut by 6 bases, the J end by 0 bases, with 8 bases between. The CDR3 runs to 13 residues. Germline V gene data show CDR1 as PRHDT and CDR2 as FYEKMQ (reference sequence). The CDR3 protein is CASSPTVNTEAFF. Here the CDR3 DNA reads TGTGCCAGCAGTCCTACAGTGAACACTGAAGCTTTCTTT.

The chain joins TRBV19 to TRBJ2-5, with D unresolved. The CDR3 has 12 residues. The ends were cut back, 6 bases at V and 7 bases at J, with 12 bases in the middle. CDR1 is LNHDA and CDR2 is SQIVND in the germline V gene (reference sequence). The CDR3 nucleotides are TGTGCCAGTAGGTCGATAGGTGGGACCCAGTACTTC. Protein: CASRSIGGTQYF.

Here the CDR3 DNA reads TGTGCCAGCAGCATAAGGACAGGGGTTAATTCACCCCTCCACTTT. Amino acids: CASSIRTGVNSPLHF. V and J are TRBV7-8 and TRBJ1-6; 9 bases line up with TRBD1. Germline CDR1 SGHVS, CDR2 FQNEAQ. This CDR3 has 15 amino acids. With 5 bases clipped from V and 6 bases from J, the junction kept 5 bases outside the gene matches.

The rearrangement joins TRBV3-1 (or the pseudogene TRBV3-2) to TRBJ2-2; 8 bases match TRBD1. Germline-derived CDR1 and CDR2 are LGHDT and YNNKEL (reference sequence). The CDR3 has 17 residues. V was pared by 6 bases and J by 4 bases, with 13 bases of the junction left unmatched. The CDR3 region has the DNA TGTGCCAGCAGTCGAAACAACAGGGGGTGGTTCACCGGGGAGCTGTTTTTT. Protein sequence: CASSRNNRGWFTGELFF.

This sequence joins TRBV10-3 and TRBJ1-2; 7 bases line up with TRBD1. The ends lost 4 bases at V and 5 bases at J; junction bases unmatched: 7. Germline CDR1 ENHRY, CDR2 SYGVKD. This CDR3 is 14 amino acids long. The CDR3 loop reads CAISGGRGSYGYTF. The CDR3 region has the DNA TGTGCCATCAGTGGCGGCAGGGGGAGTTATGGCTACACCTTC.